This is a list of T cell receptor beta chains from one sample in a study of T cell responses to AZD1222 COVID-19 vaccine. Here immunoSEQ multiplex PCR was the method, and the copy in TCRdb shows in-frame clones only, minus some. Among over 150,000 clones listed, 90% were seen once. The sample here was peripheral blood, taken on day 0 of AZD1222 vaccination. Receptors were obtained from an adult in good health. Both conserved end residues are part of each CDR3. The order of the fields is clone size, J gene, D gene, V gene, CDR3 protein, CDR3 DNA. D genes are given only for firm matches. A row's size may be missing; if present it is once, few, many or a size class.

once	TRBJ1-5	.	TRBV6-1	CASSESFNQPQHF	TGTGCCAGCAGTGAGAGCTTCAATCAGCCCCAGCATTTT
.	TRBJ1-1	.	TRBV6-6	CASETAMNTEAFF	TGTGCCAGCGAGACAGCTATGAACACTGAAGCTTTCTTT
.	TRBJ1-3	.	TRBV24-1	CATSGSGNTIYF	TGTGCCACCAGTGGCTCTGGAAACACCATATATTTT
.	TRBJ2-6	.	TRBV5-1	CASSLGTSGANVLTF	TGCGCCAGCAGCTTGGGGACCTCTGGGGCCAACGTCCTGACTTTC
.	TRBJ2-3	.	TRBV7-2	CASSRLADTQYF	TGTGCCAGCAGCCGTTTAGCAGATACGCAGTATTTT
.	TRBJ2-2	TRBD2	TRBV7-2	CASSLAGLAGSGELFF	TGTGCCAGCAGCTTGGCTGGACTAGCGGGGTCCGGGGAGCTGTTTTTT
.	TRBJ2-2	.	TRBV18	CASSSGTTGTGELFF	TGTGCCAGCTCTTCCGGGACCACAGGGACCGGGGAGCTGTTTTTT
.	TRBJ1-5	TRBD1	TRBV28	CASRRTGERPQHF	TGTGCCAGCAGACGCACAGGGGAACGGCCCCAGCATTTT
.	TRBJ2-3	.	TRBV4-2	CASSSEGDSGDTQYF	TGTGCCAGCAGCTCGGAGGGGGATAGCGGAGATACGCAGTATTTT
.	TRBJ2-5	TRBD2	TRBV6-5	CASSHGGVGKETQYF	TGTGCCAGCAGTCACGGGGGGGTTGGGAAAGAGACCCAGTACTTC
.	TRBJ2-7	.	TRBV30	CAWSVLGPYEQYF	TGTGCCTGGAGTGTTCTGGGACCCTACGAGCAGTACTTC
.	TRBJ1-4	TRBD1	TRBV6-6	CASSTNQGADEKLFF	TGTGCCAGCAGCACCAACCAGGGGGCGGATGAAAAACTGTTTTTT
.	TRBJ2-6	.	TRBV6-5	CASRGSHSGANVLTF	TGTGCCAGCAGGGGTTCACATTCTGGGGCCAACGTCCTGACTTTC
.	TRBJ1-2	TRBD1	TRBV7-2	CASSFHDRAVYGYTF	TGTGCCAGCAGCTTTCATGACAGGGCGGTCTATGGCTACACCTTC
.	TRBJ1-5	.	TRBV19	CASTELLTLLNQPQHF	TGTGCCAGTACCGAACTACTGACATTACTCAATCAGCCCCAGCATTTT
.	TRBJ1-5	.	TRBV28	CASSTYAVNSNQPQHF	TGTGCCAGCAGCACCTACGCTGTAAATAGCAATCAGCCCCAGCATTTT
.	TRBJ2-3	.	TRBV28	CASSTAGPSTDTQYF	TGTGCCAGCAGCACCGCCGGACCGAGCACAGATACGCAGTATTTT
.	TRBJ2-7	TRBD2	TRBV6-2/TRBV6-3	CASSKKLAGGVYEQYF	TGTGCCAGCAGTAAGAAACTAGCGGGAGGGGTCTACGAGCAGTACTTC
.	TRBJ1-2	.	TRBV4-1	CASSQVTTANYGYTF	TGCGCCAGCAGCCAAGTGACGACAGCTAACTATGGCTACACCTTC
.	TRBJ2-1	TRBD2	TRBV4-1	CASPRETSGGGNEQFF	TGCGCCAGCCCTCGGGAAACTAGCGGGGGCGGCAATGAGCAGTTCTTC